The T cell receptor beta chain under discussion was sequenced for a study of T cell repertoires in cytomegalovirus infection. Turning to the study itself: Both CMV infection and a matching HLA type were indicated by public TCR beta signatures.

With 9 bases clipped from V and 2 bases from J, the junction kept 6 bases outside the gene matches. The CDR3 spans 13 residues. Broader study findings: Using cumulative public TCR beta family frequency, the authors identified those who carried CMV together with the relevant HLA. HLA-C-restricted TCR beta clonotypes specific for CMV led the ex vivo response.

Each CDR3 protein is one row after TCRdb ran MiXCR on the reads. The sample has 150,000 to 200,000 distinct CDR3 sequences, approximately 19% seen once. Many counts were recorded for this clonotype. Its specificity is not known. This clonotype originated in a human donor in good health (CMV status not recorded). Some clones in this sample may be carry-over from other donors' samples. The sequenced material came from PBMCs. The rearrangement joins TRBV12-3 or TRBV12-4 to TRBJ2-7; TRBD1 matches 8 bases. Written as DNA, the CDR3 is TGTGCCAGTGCACGACAGGGGACCTACGAGCAGTACTTC. The encoded protein is CASARQGTYEQYF.